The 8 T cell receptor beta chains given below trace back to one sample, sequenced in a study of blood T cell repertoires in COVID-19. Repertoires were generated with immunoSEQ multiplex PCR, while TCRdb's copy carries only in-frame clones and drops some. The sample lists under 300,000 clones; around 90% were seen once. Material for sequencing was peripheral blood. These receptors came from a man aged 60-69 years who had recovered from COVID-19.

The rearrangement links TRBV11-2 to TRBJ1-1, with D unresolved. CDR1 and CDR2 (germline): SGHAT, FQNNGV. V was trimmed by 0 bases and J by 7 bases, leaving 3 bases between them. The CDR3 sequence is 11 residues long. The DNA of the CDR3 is TGTGCCAGCAGCTTAGAATATGAAGCTTTCTTT. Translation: CASSLEYEAFF. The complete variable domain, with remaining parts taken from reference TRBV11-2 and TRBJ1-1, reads EAGVAQSPRYKIIEKRQSVAFWCNPISGHATLYWYQQILGQGPKLLIQFQNNGVVDDSQLPKDRFSAERLKGVDSTLKIQPAKLEDSAVYLCASSLEYEAFFGQGTRLTVV.

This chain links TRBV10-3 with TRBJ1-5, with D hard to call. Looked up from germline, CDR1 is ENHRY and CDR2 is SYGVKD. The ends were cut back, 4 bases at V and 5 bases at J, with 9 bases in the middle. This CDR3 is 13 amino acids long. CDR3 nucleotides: TGTGCCATCAGTGTTAGTTTCGATCAGCCCCAGCATTTT. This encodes CAISVSFDQPQHF.

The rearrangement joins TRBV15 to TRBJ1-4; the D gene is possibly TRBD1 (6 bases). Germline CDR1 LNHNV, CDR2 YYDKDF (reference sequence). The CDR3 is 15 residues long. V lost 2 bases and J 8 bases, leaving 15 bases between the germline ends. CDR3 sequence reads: CATSRRTAGGEKLFF. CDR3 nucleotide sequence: TGTGCCACCAGCAGAAGGACAGCCGGTGGGGAAAAACTGTTTTTT.

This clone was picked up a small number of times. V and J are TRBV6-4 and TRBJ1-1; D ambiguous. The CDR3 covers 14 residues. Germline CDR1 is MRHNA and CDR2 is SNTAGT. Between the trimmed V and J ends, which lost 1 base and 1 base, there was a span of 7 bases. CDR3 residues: CASSDFSWNTEAFF. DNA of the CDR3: TGTGCCAGCAGTGACTTCTCCTGGAACACTGAAGCTTTCTTT.

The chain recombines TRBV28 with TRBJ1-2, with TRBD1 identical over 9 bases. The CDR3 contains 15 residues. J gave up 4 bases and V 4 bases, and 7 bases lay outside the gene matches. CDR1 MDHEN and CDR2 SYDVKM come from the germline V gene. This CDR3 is CASSSRTGDFYGYTF. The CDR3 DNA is TGTGCCAGCAGTTCGAGGACAGGGGATTTCTATGGCTACACCTTC.

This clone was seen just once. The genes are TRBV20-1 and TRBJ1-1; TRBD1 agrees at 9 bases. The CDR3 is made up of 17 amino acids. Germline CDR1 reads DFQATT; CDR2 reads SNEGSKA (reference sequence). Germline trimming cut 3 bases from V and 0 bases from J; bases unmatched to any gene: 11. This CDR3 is CSASPGTGRLMNTEAFF. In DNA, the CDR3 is TGCAGTGCTAGTCCCGGGACAGGGAGGCTAATGAACACTGAAGCTTTCTTT.

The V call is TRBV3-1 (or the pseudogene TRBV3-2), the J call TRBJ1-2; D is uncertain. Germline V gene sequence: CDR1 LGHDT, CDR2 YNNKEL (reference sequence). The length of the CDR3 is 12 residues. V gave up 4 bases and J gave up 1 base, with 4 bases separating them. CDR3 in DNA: TGTGCCAGCAGCCCCAATAACTATGGCTACACCTTC. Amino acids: CASSPNNYGYTF.

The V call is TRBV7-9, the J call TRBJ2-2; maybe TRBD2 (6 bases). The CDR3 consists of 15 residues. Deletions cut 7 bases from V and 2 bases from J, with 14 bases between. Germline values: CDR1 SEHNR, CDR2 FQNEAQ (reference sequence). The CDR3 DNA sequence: TGTGCCAGCACCCGCGGGGATTTCAACACCGGGGAGCTGTTTTTT. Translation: CASTRGDFNTGELFF.